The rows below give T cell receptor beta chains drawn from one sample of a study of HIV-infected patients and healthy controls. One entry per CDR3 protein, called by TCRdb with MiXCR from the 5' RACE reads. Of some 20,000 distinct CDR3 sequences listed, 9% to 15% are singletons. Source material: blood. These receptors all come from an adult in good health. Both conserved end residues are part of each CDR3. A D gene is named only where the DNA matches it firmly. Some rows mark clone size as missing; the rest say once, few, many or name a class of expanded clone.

CDR3nt: TGTGCCAGCAGCCAGGACAGCTCTAGCACAGATACGCAGTATTTT
CDR3aa: CASSQDSSSTDTQYF
d_gene: -
j_gene: TRBJ2-3
v_gene: TRBV7-2
abundance: many
len: 15

CDR3nt: TGTGCCAGCAGTAGTAACGTAGCGGGCACAGATACGCAGTATTTT
CDR3aa: CASSSNVAGTDTQYF
d_gene: -
j_gene: TRBJ2-3
v_gene: TRBV9
abundance: few
len: 15

CDR3nt: TGTGCCAGCAGAGTTGACAGGGAGGGGTATGGCTACACCTTC
CDR3aa: CASRVDREGYGYTF
d_gene: TRBD1
j_gene: TRBJ1-2
v_gene: TRBV2
abundance: many
len: 14

CDR3nt: TGTGCCAGCAGCTTCACCGGGACAGCTAGCACAGATACGCAGTATTTT
CDR3aa: CASSFTGTASTDTQYF
d_gene: TRBD1
j_gene: TRBJ2-3
v_gene: TRBV9
abundance: many
len: 16

CDR3nt: TGTGCCAGCAGTTCTCGGGGACCTTCACCCCTCCACTTT
CDR3aa: CASSSRGPSPLHF
d_gene: -
j_gene: TRBJ1-6
v_gene: TRBV12-3/TRBV12-4
abundance: many
len: 13

CDR3nt: TGTGCCTGGAGTGTAAGGAGGGGTGCTAATGAAAAACTGTTTTTT
CDR3aa: CAWSVRRGANEKLFF
d_gene: -
j_gene: TRBJ1-4
v_gene: TRBV30
abundance: many
len: 15

CDR3nt: TGTGCCAGCAGCGTGGACGGTTATAGTCACGAAGCTTTCTTT
CDR3aa: CASSVDGYSHEAFF
d_gene: -
j_gene: TRBJ1-1
v_gene: TRBV9
abundance: many
len: 14

CDR3nt: TGTGCCAGCAGCACCCGGGACAGGGGCTCCTACGAGCAGTACTTC
CDR3aa: CASSTRDRGSYEQYF
d_gene: TRBD1
j_gene: TRBJ2-7
v_gene: TRBV5-5
abundance: few
len: 15

CDR3nt: TGTGCCAGCAGCTTAACTGTAACCGGCACCAATCAGCCCCAGCATTTT
CDR3aa: CASSLTVTGTNQPQHF
d_gene: -
j_gene: TRBJ1-5
v_gene: TRBV7-2
abundance: medium-sized
len: 16

CDR3nt: TGTGCCACCTCCACAGGCGGGCTGGACAGGGCGGGAGCCTATGGCTACACCTTC
CDR3aa: CATSTGGLDRAGAYGYTF
d_gene: TRBD1
j_gene: TRBJ1-2
v_gene: TRBV5-6
abundance: many
len: 18

CDR3nt: TGTGCCCACAAAGAACGGGGAGAAGAAGAGACCCAGTACTTC
CDR3aa: CAHKERGEEETQYF
d_gene: -
j_gene: TRBJ2-5
v_gene: TRBV9
abundance: -
len: 14

CDR3nt: TGCGCCAGCAGCCCTAACTGGAGGGATACGCAGTATTTT
CDR3aa: CASSPNWRDTQYF
d_gene: -
j_gene: TRBJ2-3
v_gene: TRBV5-1
abundance: -
len: 13

CDR3nt: TGTGCCAGCAGTCCCCCCCGACCGGGTCCGACAGATACGCAGTATTTT
CDR3aa: CASSPPRPGPTDTQYF
d_gene: -
j_gene: TRBJ2-3
v_gene: TRBV12-3/TRBV12-4
abundance: -
len: 16

CDR3nt: TGCAGTGCCGTAGCGGGGCAGATCCAAGAGACCCAGTACTTC
CDR3aa: CSAVAGQIQETQYF
d_gene: TRBD2
j_gene: TRBJ2-5
v_gene: TRBV20-1
abundance: many
len: 14

CDR3nt: TGTGCCAGCAGCTTGGTAGGGGGGATTGAGCAGTTCTTC
CDR3aa: CASSLVGGIEQFF
d_gene: -
j_gene: TRBJ2-1
v_gene: TRBV11-1
abundance: many
len: 13

CDR3nt: TGTGCCAGCAGCTCGCCGGGCCGTACATATTCACCCCTCCACTTT
CDR3aa: CASSSPGRTYSPLHF
d_gene: -
j_gene: TRBJ1-6
v_gene: TRBV9
abundance: medium-sized
len: 15

CDR3nt: TGCAGTGCTAGTGGGTCGTGGGGTAGGGTGAACACTGAAGCTTTCTTT
CDR3aa: CSASGSWGRVNTEAFF
d_gene: -
j_gene: TRBJ1-1
v_gene: TRBV20-1
abundance: medium-sized
len: 16

CDR3nt: TGTGCCAGCAGTTACCTTGTTAGGGATGAGCAGTTCTTC
CDR3aa: CASSYLVRDEQFF
d_gene: -
j_gene: TRBJ2-1
v_gene: TRBV6-2/TRBV6-3
abundance: many
len: 13

CDR3nt: TGTGCCAGCAGCTTAGTAAGGGGTCCTGTAGGAACTGAAGCTTTCTTT
CDR3aa: CASSLVRGPVGTEAFF
d_gene: -
j_gene: TRBJ1-1
v_gene: TRBV7-9
abundance: many
len: 16

CDR3nt: TGTGCCAGCAGCAGAGGACAGGGGGCGAGGGGAAACACCATATATTTT
CDR3aa: CASSRGQGARGNTIYF
d_gene: TRBD1
j_gene: TRBJ1-3
v_gene: TRBV11-2
abundance: few
len: 16

CDR3nt: TGTGCCAGCAGTTTCTCTAGAATTGGGGCCAACGTCCTGACTTTC
CDR3aa: CASSFSRIGANVLTF
d_gene: -
j_gene: TRBJ2-6
v_gene: TRBV12-3/TRBV12-4
abundance: many
len: 15

CDR3nt: TGCAGTGCTAGATTCCTAGCGGGGGGGATAAATGAGCAGTTCTTC
CDR3aa: CSARFLAGGINEQFF
d_gene: TRBD2
j_gene: TRBJ2-1
v_gene: TRBV20-1
abundance: many
len: 15

CDR3nt: TGTGCCAGCAGCACTTCCGGGGATAAGGGCTACACCTTC
CDR3aa: CASSTSGDKGYTF
d_gene: -
j_gene: TRBJ1-2
v_gene: TRBV12-3/TRBV12-4
abundance: many
len: 13

CDR3nt: TGCAGTGCGATTTCCCCCGGGACAGGGGGGAAAATTTCAGAGCAGTACTTC
CDR3aa: CSAISPGTGGKISEQYF
d_gene: TRBD1
j_gene: TRBJ2-7
v_gene: TRBV20-1
abundance: many
len: 17

CDR3nt: TGTGCCAGCAAGCCCCGGGACAGGCAACATCAGCCCCAGCATTTT
CDR3aa: CASKPRDRQHQPQHF
d_gene: TRBD1
j_gene: TRBJ1-5
v_gene: TRBV6-1
abundance: medium-sized
len: 15

CDR3nt: TGTGCCAGCAGCCCCCCGGGCGGGAACACCGGGGAGCTGTTTTTT
CDR3aa: CASSPPGGNTGELFF
d_gene: -
j_gene: TRBJ2-2
v_gene: TRBV7-3
abundance: many
len: 15

CDR3nt: TGTGCCAGCAGCTTAGGGGGCACCTATGGCTACACCTTC
CDR3aa: CASSLGGTYGYTF
d_gene: -
j_gene: TRBJ1-2
v_gene: TRBV7-9
abundance: many
len: 13

CDR3nt: TGTGCCAGTAGTGCTAAGCTACAGGGTGCGATGGGTCAGCCCCAGCATTTT
CDR3aa: CASSAKLQGAMGQPQHF
d_gene: -
j_gene: TRBJ1-5
v_gene: TRBV19
abundance: -
len: 17

CDR3nt: TGCGCCAGCAGCCAAGATCAGGCTAGGGCCGAGCAGTACTTC
CDR3aa: CASSQDQARAEQYF
d_gene: -
j_gene: TRBJ2-7
v_gene: TRBV4-1
abundance: many
len: 14

CDR3nt: TGCAGTGCTCCCCAGCCAGCCAGGGATGGTCAGCCCCAGCATTTT
CDR3aa: CSAPQPARDGQPQHF
d_gene: -
j_gene: TRBJ1-5
v_gene: TRBV20-1
abundance: many
len: 15

CDR3nt: TGTGCCAGCACCTTCGGGGGGGGGAGAGAGAGGATTGTGCGAGAGACCCAGTACTTC
CDR3aa: CASTFGGGRERIVRETQYF
d_gene: TRBD2
j_gene: TRBJ2-5
v_gene: TRBV5-4
abundance: many
len: 19

CDR3nt: TGCGCCAGCAGCCTGGCCGGGACAGTTAGTGAAAAACTGTTTTTT
CDR3aa: CASSLAGTVSEKLFF
d_gene: TRBD1
j_gene: TRBJ1-4
v_gene: TRBV5-1
abundance: many
len: 15

CDR3nt: TGTGCCTGGAGAAGGCCAGGGGCGAACACTGAAGCTTTCTTT
CDR3aa: CAWRRPGANTEAFF
d_gene: -
j_gene: TRBJ1-1
v_gene: TRBV30
abundance: -
len: 14

CDR3nt: TGTGCCAGCAGCTCGCTAGGACTAGATGGAGAGACCCAGTACTTC
CDR3aa: CASSSLGLDGETQYF
d_gene: TRBD2
j_gene: TRBJ2-5
v_gene: TRBV7-3
abundance: -
len: 15

CDR3nt: TGCGCCAGCAGCTTGGGGAGGGGGGACACTGAAGCTTTCTTT
CDR3aa: CASSLGRGDTEAFF
d_gene: -
j_gene: TRBJ1-1
v_gene: TRBV5-1
abundance: many
len: 14

CDR3nt: TGTGCCAGCAAAGTAGCGCGGGGTACTGAAGCTTTCTTT
CDR3aa: CASKVARGTEAFF
d_gene: -
j_gene: TRBJ1-1
v_gene: TRBV12-3/TRBV12-4
abundance: many
len: 13

CDR3nt: TGTGCCAGCAGCTTAGCCTGGTTCCGACCGGGACAGATCCTCTCTGGAAACACCATATATTTT
CDR3aa: CASSLAWFRPGQILSGNTIYF
d_gene: TRBD1
j_gene: TRBJ1-3
v_gene: TRBV7-9
abundance: many
len: 21

CDR3nt: TGTGCCAGCAGCCGCCGCGGGGGAGATACGCAGTATTTT
CDR3aa: CASSRRGGDTQYF
d_gene: TRBD2
j_gene: TRBJ2-3
v_gene: TRBV7-2
abundance: many
len: 13

CDR3nt: TGCGCCAGCAGCGATACGACAGGAGGCTTGCGGACCCAGTACTTC
CDR3aa: CASSDTTGGLRTQYF
d_gene: -
j_gene: TRBJ2-5
v_gene: TRBV5-1
abundance: few
len: 15

CDR3nt: TGTGCCAGCAGTTACCCCCGGGGGACTAGCGGGGGGGCCCCGCGCAATGAGCAGTTCTTC
CDR3aa: CASSYPRGTSGGAPRNEQFF
d_gene: TRBD2
j_gene: TRBJ2-1
v_gene: TRBV6-5
abundance: medium-sized
len: 20

CDR3nt: TGTGCCAGCAGTTTAAGTCTAGCGGGGGTAAATGAGCAGTTCTTC
CDR3aa: CASSLSLAGVNEQFF
d_gene: TRBD2
j_gene: TRBJ2-1
v_gene: TRBV28
abundance: -
len: 15

CDR3nt: TGCGCCAGCAGCTTAAACAGGGACACAGATACGCAGTATTTT
CDR3aa: CASSLNRDTDTQYF
d_gene: -
j_gene: TRBJ2-3
v_gene: TRBV5-1
abundance: medium-sized
len: 14

CDR3nt: TGTGCCAGTAGAATTTCGTGGCAAGCCTTGAGTGAGCAGTACTTC
CDR3aa: CASRISWQALSEQYF
d_gene: -
j_gene: TRBJ2-7
v_gene: TRBV19
abundance: -
len: 15

CDR3nt: TGTGCCAGCTCACCACCATCAGGGAGGGATGAAAAACTGTTTTTT
CDR3aa: CASSPPSGRDEKLFF
d_gene: -
j_gene: TRBJ1-4
v_gene: TRBV18
abundance: few
len: 15

CDR3nt: TGTGCCAGCACCGGGGGACTAGCGGGGGGGATTAGCACAGATACGCAGTATTTT
CDR3aa: CASTGGLAGGISTDTQYF
d_gene: TRBD2
j_gene: TRBJ2-3
v_gene: TRBV7-2
abundance: few
len: 18

CDR3nt: TGTGCCAGTAGTCCCTGGAGAAGGTCACAGGGGGCGCGTGGCTACACCTTC
CDR3aa: CASSPWRRSQGARGYTF
d_gene: TRBD1
j_gene: TRBJ1-2
v_gene: TRBV19
abundance: many
len: 17

CDR3nt: TGTGCCAGCACCCGCTGGGGACAGGGCCCCTACGAGCAGTACTTC
CDR3aa: CASTRWGQGPYEQYF
d_gene: TRBD1
j_gene: TRBJ2-7
v_gene: TRBV28
abundance: few
len: 15

CDR3nt: TGTGCCAGCAGTTACTCTCAGACACGGCTTAACGCTGAAGCTTTCTTT
CDR3aa: CASSYSQTRLNAEAFF
d_gene: -
j_gene: TRBJ1-1
v_gene: TRBV6-5
abundance: many
len: 16

CDR3nt: TGCAGCGTTGAAGACGAACCCCCAGAGGTCCCCTACGAGCAGTACTTC
CDR3aa: CSVEDEPPEVPYEQYF
d_gene: -
j_gene: TRBJ2-7
v_gene: TRBV29-1
abundance: medium-sized
len: 16

CDR3nt: TGTGCCAGCAGATCGGACCGACGAGTGGGGGGCTACACCTTC
CDR3aa: CASRSDRRVGGYTF
d_gene: -
j_gene: TRBJ1-2
v_gene: TRBV7-2
abundance: many
len: 14

CDR3nt: TGCAGTGCGCCTACAGGGAACACTGAAGCTTTCTTT
CDR3aa: CSAPTGNTEAFF
d_gene: -
j_gene: TRBJ1-1
v_gene: TRBV20-1
abundance: many
len: 12

CDR3nt: TGCAGTGCTCCAAATAGCGGGGTTGGTGAGCAGTTCTTC
CDR3aa: CSAPNSGVGEQFF
d_gene: TRBD2
j_gene: TRBJ2-1
v_gene: TRBV20-1
abundance: many
len: 13

CDR3nt: TGTGCCAGCAGTCCTTCCGGGACAGGGATCTACGAGCAGTACTTC
CDR3aa: CASSPSGTGIYEQYF
d_gene: TRBD1
j_gene: TRBJ2-7
v_gene: TRBV12-3/TRBV12-4
abundance: many
len: 15

CDR3nt: TGTGCCAGCAGCTTAAAAAGGCCAGAAACTTATCAGCCCCAGCATTTT
CDR3aa: CASSLKRPETYQPQHF
d_gene: -
j_gene: TRBJ1-5
v_gene: TRBV7-9
abundance: many
len: 16

CDR3nt: TGCGCCAGCAGCTTGGCCCCAGGGTCATACACTGAAGCTTTCTTT
CDR3aa: CASSLAPGSYTEAFF
d_gene: -
j_gene: TRBJ1-1
v_gene: TRBV5-1
abundance: medium-sized
len: 15

CDR3nt: TGTGCCAGCAGCCAAGATCGTCACTCCTATGGCTACACCTTC
CDR3aa: CASSQDRHSYGYTF
d_gene: -
j_gene: TRBJ1-2
v_gene: TRBV3-1
abundance: many
len: 14

CDR3nt: TGTGCCACCAACGAGGCGGGGGCCGGGGATGAGCAGTTCTTC
CDR3aa: CATNEAGAGDEQFF
d_gene: -
j_gene: TRBJ2-1
v_gene: TRBV10-3
abundance: many
len: 14